These 21 T cell receptor beta chains came from one sample sequenced in a study of blood T cell repertoires in COVID-19. Sequenced by immunoSEQ multiplex PCR; TCRdb stores in-frame clones only, minus some. Among fewer than 200,000 clones, 81% were seen once, and the ten largest hold 9.5% to 15%. Sequences were obtained from peripheral blood. These receptors were taken from a woman older than 75 with COVID-19, enrolled during active disease.

This clone was found once. This chain connects TRBV16 to TRBJ2-7; D unresolved. V gave up 2 bases and J gave up 4 bases, with 3 bases separating them. Germline V CDR1 and CDR2: KGHSY, FQNENV. This CDR3 region has 11 residues. CDR3 sequence (DNA): TGTGCCAGCAGCCAAATATACGAGCAGTACTTC. It is translated as CASSQIYEQYF.

This chain uses TRBV14 with TRBJ2-3; tentatively, D is TRBD2 (5 bases). The CDR3 runs 15 residues. The germline gives CDR1 SGHDN, CDR2 FVKESK. V shed 2 bases and J shed 3 bases, with 12 bases lying between them. The CDR3 sequence is CASSQIRGFTDTQYF. The CDR3 DNA sequence: TGTGCCAGCAGCCAAATCCGGGGTTTTACAGATACGCAGTATTTT.

The chain combines TRBV14 with TRBJ2-7; TRBD2 aligns across 8 bases. The CDR3 runs to 14 residues. Germline V gene data show CDR1 as SGHDN and CDR2 as FVKESK. J lost 9 bases, V lost 4 bases, and 11 bases had no gene match. The CDR3 DNA reads TGTGCCAGCAGCCGTATTAAAGGACTAGCTGGGCAGTACTTC. Its translation is CASSRIKGLAGQYF.

This clone was detected many times. The CDR3: CASSPLSDQYF. CDR3 DNA sequence: TGTGCCAGCAGCCCCTTGAGTGACCAGTACTTC. This chain connects TRBV7-2 to TRBJ2-5, with no clear D. Germline V gene data show CDR1 as SGHTA and CDR2 as FQGNSA. Trimming stripped 5 bases from V and 10 bases from J, with 11 bases between. CDR3 length equals 11 residues.

The gene calls are TRBV29-1 and TRBJ1-2; maybe TRBD1 (5 bases). CDR3 length: 13 amino acids. The V and J ends lost 4 bases and 0 bases respectively, with 9 bases between them. CDR1 is SQVTM and CDR2 is ANQGSEA in the germline V gene. The CDR3 nucleotides are TGCAGCGTTGGAACAGGAGCTAACTATGGCTACACCTTC. Its translation is CSVGTGANYGYTF.

This rearrangement joins TRBV9 to TRBJ2-7; D perhaps matches TRBD1 (6 bases). CDR3 size: 15 residues. Trimming removed 0 bases from V and 5 bases from J, with 15 bases in between. The germline gives CDR1 SGDLS, CDR2 YYNGEE. CDR3 loop: CASSVAWQGLDEQYF. As DNA, the CDR3 is TGTGCCAGCAGCGTAGCTTGGCAGGGGCTCGACGAGCAGTACTTC.

The table lists this clone with a few counts. V and J are TRBV5-6 and TRBJ1-1, with a possible D match to TRBD1 (6 bases). Germline V gives CDR1 SGHDT, CDR2 YYEEEE. Trimming cost V 4 bases and J 6 bases, with 13 bases left between them. This CDR3 region has 13 residues. CDR3 loop: CASSNPGVAEAFF. In DNA form, the CDR3 reads TGTGCCAGCAGCAATCCAGGGGTGGCTGAAGCTTTCTTT.

The V gene is TRBV2, the J gene TRBJ1-2; perhaps TRBD1 as D (6 bases). Germline V CDR1 and CDR2: SNHLY, FYNNEI. Trimming removed 5 bases at V and 8 bases at J, with 21 bases between. CDR3 size: 15 residues. The chain's CDR3 is CASSPQTGSYQGYTF. CDR3 nucleotide sequence: TGTGCCAGCAGTCCTCAAACAGGGAGCTATCAGGGCTACACCTTC.

V is TRBV6-5 and J is TRBJ1-4; D is unresolved. V lost 7 bases, J lost 3 bases, and 9 bases lay in between. Germline values: CDR1 MNHEY, CDR2 SVGAGI. CDR3 length: 13 amino acids. CDR3 loop: CASNRYPNEKLFF. The CDR3 nucleotides read TGTGCCAGCAACCGGTACCCTAATGAAAAACTGTTTTTT.

On this clone: The germline gene is not matched at one end of the junction; a read error may be the cause. The same CDR3 can be traced to other DNA sequences in this sample. This chain joins TRBV7-2 and TRBJ2-7, with a possible D match to TRBD2 (6 bases). Germline CDR1 SGHTA, CDR2 FQGNSA. The CDR3 runs 14 residues. The CDR3 DNA sequence: TGTGCCAGTAGCTTGTACGGGAGTTCGTACGAGCAGTACTTC. Its translation is CASSLYGSSYEQYF.

The V and J genes are TRBV24-1 and TRBJ1-6; tentative D call: TRBD1 (6 bases). Germline V gene data show CDR1 as KGHDR and CDR2 as SFDVKD. Trimming shortened V by 6 bases and J by 5 bases, and 25 bases separated the two germline ends. This CDR3 has 19 residues. The CDR3, as DNA: TGTGCCACCAGTTCTCTAGGACAGCGCTCATGGTCTGATAATTCACCCCTCCACTTT. This sequence encodes CATSSLGQRSWSDNSPLHF.

J is TRBJ1-3 and V is TRBV6-1; possibly TRBD1 for D (6 bases). The V and J ends lost 3 bases and 0 bases respectively, with 18 bases between them. The CDR3 is 18 residues long. CDR1 is MNHNS, CDR2 SASEGT, per germline. The CDR3 is CASSEENRVFPSGNTIYF. CDR3 coding DNA: TGTGCCAGCAGTGAGGAAAACAGGGTTTTTCCCTCTGGAAACACCATATATTTT.

V usage is TRBV28 and J usage is TRBJ2-1; no reliable D call. This CDR3 is 13 amino acids long. The V and J ends lost 7 bases and 1 base respectively, with 8 bases between them. The germline V gene encodes CDR1 MDHEN and CDR2 SYDVKM. The DNA of the CDR3 is TGTGCCAGCAAAAGGAGATCCTACAATGAGCAGTTCTTC. As protein: CASKRRSYNEQFF.

The rearrangement joins TRBV6-5 to TRBJ2-3; perhaps TRBD1 as D (6 bases). Trimming pared 8 bases from V and 1 base from J, leaving 13 bases between. Germline assignment: CDR1 MNHEY and CDR2 SVGAGI. There are 14 residues in the CDR3. CDR3 residues: CASSWGLGTDTQYF. The DNA for the CDR3 is TGTGCCAGCTCCTGGGGGCTTGGCACAGATACGCAGTATTTT.

This clone came up once. The rearrangement uses TRBV7-2 and TRBJ1-5; TRBD1 matches at 8 bases. CDR1 and CDR2 (germline): SGHTA, FQGNSA. Germline trimming cut 3 bases from V and 7 bases from J; bases unmatched to any gene: 8. The CDR3 is 15 amino acids. For the CDR3, the DNA is TGTGCCAGCAGCTTTGGCGCAGGGGGCTTACAGCCCCAGCATTTT. Its translation: CASSFGAGGLQPQHF.

V usage is TRBV5-6 and J usage is TRBJ1-2; TRBD1 matches 8 bases. The CDR3 covers 14 residues. CDR1 is SGHDT, CDR2 YYEEEE, per germline. The V and J ends lost 1 base and 4 bases, in that order; junction bases with no gene match: 3. The CDR3 nucleotides read TGTGCCAGCAGCTTGACAGGGGGAGGCTATGGCTACACCTTC. Protein product: CASSLTGGGYGYTF.

The rearrangement joins TRBV29-1 to TRBJ1-2; tentatively, D is TRBD1 (5 bases). V lost 6 bases, J lost 5 bases, and 13 bases lay in between. The CDR3 runs 12 residues. Germline lookup yields CDR1 SQVTM and CDR2 ANQGSEA. CDR3 region: CSVLGPGYGYTF. DNA for the CDR3: TGCAGCGTCCTGGGTCCAGGGTATGGCTACACCTTC.

The count of this clone is one. This chain connects TRBV28 to TRBJ2-1; 16 positions match TRBD2. Per germline, CDR1 MDHEN and CDR2 SYDVKM. The junction had 5 bases not matched to a gene; V was cut back by 5 bases and J by 7 bases. This CDR3 spans 16 amino acids. CDR3 in DNA: TGTGCCAGCAGTCCACCGGGACTAGCGGGAGGGAATGAGCAGTTCTTC. This translates into CASSPPGLAGGNEQFF.

V is TRBV18 and J is TRBJ1-1; D gene uncertain. This CDR3 spans 13 amino acids. V shed 6 bases and J shed 10 bases, with 18 bases lying between them. CDR1 is KGHSH and CDR2 is LQKENI in the germline V gene. CDR3 sequence (DNA): TGTGCCAGCTCCCGGGAGGACCGTTCAGGAGCTTTCTTT. Its translation: CASSREDRSGAFF.

This chain uses TRBV30 with TRBJ1-5; possible D gene TRBD1, 6 bases. This CDR3 contains 13 residues. Trimming shortened V by 2 bases and J by 5 bases, and 10 bases separated the two germline ends. Germline CDR1 and CDR2: GTSNPN and SVGIG (reference sequence). Written as DNA, the CDR3 is TGTGCCTGGAGTCCGGCAGGGGATCAGCCCCAGCATTTT. Protein: CAWSPAGDQPQHF.

This chain uses TRBV18 with TRBJ2-1; 13 bases agree with TRBD2. J gave up 5 bases and V 3 bases, and 1 base lay outside the gene matches. Germline CDR1 and CDR2: KGHSH and LQKENI. The CDR3 runs 15 residues. This CDR3 reads CASSPTSGRNNEQFF. Here the CDR3 DNA reads TGTGCCAGCTCACCGACTAGCGGGAGGAACAATGAGCAGTTCTTC. The whole variable domain, filled in from reference TRBV18 and TRBJ2-1, reads NAGVMQNPRHLVRRRGQEARLRCSPMKGHSHVYWYRQLPEEGLKFMVYLQKENIIDESGMPKERFSAEFPKEGPSILRIQQVVRGDSAAYFCASSPTSGRNNEQFFGPGTRLTVL.